This T cell receptor (beta chain) was sequenced in a study of blood T cell repertoires in COVID-19. About the study: Acute and convalescent COVID-19 specimens originated in the United States, Italy and Spain. T cells, B-cell-depleted T cells, or PBMCs supplied cDNA or gDNA.

In the authors' methods: Amplification from reference gene primers served as the basis for estimated nucleated cell counts. Sequencing used immunoSEQ multiplex PCR; TCRdb keeps in-frame clones, though not all of them. V, J and clone size are taken as reported in that table, and D and trimming were inferred from the DNA itself. The sample lists 60,000 or so clones, approximately 85% occurring once. The clonotype originates from a human donor in a cohort sampled during active COVID-19. Sequencing was done on a sample of peripheral blood.

The CDR3 nucleotides are TGTGCCAGCTTTAGTTTCTTGAACACTGAAGCTTTCTTT. Translated, it gives CASFSFLNTEAFF. This chain links TRBV6-5 with TRBJ1-1; D is unclear. Germline V lookup: CDR1 MNHEY, CDR2 SVGAGI. V lost 8 bases, J lost 0 bases, and 10 bases lay in between. The CDR3 totals 13 residues.